The rows below give T cell receptor beta chains drawn from one sample of a study of naive and memory T cell subsets. TCRdb reanalysed the UMI-ligation and nested PCR reads using MiXCR and keeps one entry per CDR3 protein. The table records approximately 20,000 distinct CDR3 sequences, more than 7% of them present only once. The material sequenced was central memory CD8+ T cells from blood. These receptors were collected from a human donor in good health. CDR3s include the opening cysteine and the closing phenylalanine or tryptophan. Each record gives: D gene, V gene, clone size, J gene, CDR3 DNA, CDR3 protein. D genes are given only for firm matches. Not all rows give a size; the values are once, few, many and, for expanded clones, a class.

-,TRBV19,few,TRBJ1-2,TGTGCCAGTATAATGTCGGCAGGAGCTAACTATGGCTACACCTTC,CASIMSAGANYGYTF
-,TRBV10-3,few,TRBJ2-3,TGTGCCATCAGTGAGTCGATCGGAGATACGCAGTATTTT,CAISESIGDTQYF
TRBD2,TRBV4-2,few,TRBJ2-2,TGTGCCAGCAGCCAAGAACTAGCGGCGACGGGGGAGCTGTTTTTT,CASSQELAATGELFF
-,TRBV3-1,-,TRBJ2-3,TGTGCCAGCAGCCAAGATCCGGTGCTGGGAACCACTCCCACAGATACGCAGTATTTT,CASSQDPVLGTTPTDTQYF
-,TRBV20-1,many,TRBJ1-1,TGCAGTGCTAGTCGCACAGGGAGGGAAACTGAAGCTTTCTTT,CSASRTGRETEAFF
TRBD2,TRBV5-5,few,TRBJ2-5,TGTGCCAGCAGCTTGGCCCCAGCGGGAGGTCGGGAGACCCAGTACTTC,CASSLAPAGGRETQYF
TRBD1,TRBV28,-,TRBJ2-5,TGTGCCAGCAGCCGAGGGACAGCCCCCTACGAGACCCAGTACTTC,CASSRGTAPYETQYF
-,TRBV27,-,TRBJ2-6,TGTGCCAGCAGTCCGGCGGGACCTGGGATCTCTGGGGCCAACGTCCTGACTTTC,CASSPAGPGISGANVLTF
-,TRBV30,many,TRBJ2-5,TGTGCCGGGGACGGACCCTCTCTGTTCCAGTACTTC,CAGDGPSLFQYF
-,TRBV20-1,few,TRBJ2-7,TGCCTGGTGGACAGAAAGTCCTACGAGCAGTACTTC,CLVDRKSYEQYF
TRBD1,TRBV7-8,once,TRBJ2-5,TGTGTCAGCAGCTGGGACAGGGGAGAGACCCAGTACTTC,CVSSWDRGETQYF
TRBD2,TRBV7-6,many,TRBJ2-3,TGTGCCAGCAGCTTAACCCCGGGGAGCGGGGGCACAGATACGCAGTATTTT,CASSLTPGSGGTDTQYF
TRBD2,TRBV5-1,-,TRBJ2-1,TGCGCCAGCAGCTTTTCTAGCGGCTACAATGAGCAGTTCTTC,CASSFSSGYNEQFF
TRBD1,TRBV28,-,TRBJ2-5,TGTGCCAGCAGCATACCCGGGACAGCGTACCAAGAGACCCAGTACTTC,CASSIPGTAYQETQYF
TRBD2,TRBV7-2,-,TRBJ2-1,TGTGCCAGCAGCTTAGCAGCGGGAGGGCCTAGTGAGCAGTTCTTC,CASSLAAGGPSEQFF
TRBD1,TRBV3-1,-,TRBJ2-5,TGTGCCAGCAGCCAACGACAGGGGGCTAGAGAGACCCAGTACTTC,CASSQRQGARETQYF
-,TRBV6-2/TRBV6-3,few,TRBJ2-1,TGTGCCAGCAGTTCTGATCTGAGCGCACCGGTGGAGCAGTTCTTC,CASSSDLSAPVEQFF
TRBD1,TRBV24-1,few,TRBJ2-4,TGTGCCACCAGTGACCCTGACTGGACAGGGTCCAAAAACATTCAGTACTTC,CATSDPDWTGSKNIQYF
-,TRBV4-1,many,TRBJ2-1,TGCGCCAGCAGCCAGGGACACCCCGGTGTGCAGTTCTTC,CASSQGHPGVQFF
-,TRBV11-3,-,TRBJ2-1,TGTGCCAGCAGCTTAGTTTCCGAGAGCTCCTACAATGAGCAGTTCTTC,CASSLVSESSYNEQFF
TRBD2,TRBV7-9,medium-sized,TRBJ2-1,TGTGCCAGCAGCCGAGGACTAGCGGATTACAATGAGCAGTTCTTC,CASSRGLADYNEQFF
-,TRBV28,-,TRBJ1-2,TGTGCCAGCCAGGGTTATGATGGCTACACCTTC,CASQGYDGYTF
TRBD2,TRBV14,-,TRBJ2-1,TGTGCCAGCAGCCATTTAGCGGGAGCCCACAATGAGCAGTTCTTC,CASSHLAGAHNEQFF
-,TRBV30,few,TRBJ1-1,TGTGCCTGGAGTTTTACAGAGGGCCTGAACACTGAAGCTTTCTTT,CAWSFTEGLNTEAFF
-,TRBV6-5,-,TRBJ1-5,TGTGCCAGCAGTTACACTAGGGAAAAAAACAGGAGACATAGCAATCAGCCCCAGCATTTT,CASSYTREKNRRHSNQPQHF
-,TRBV13,few,TRBJ2-1,TGTGCCAGCAGCCCTCTGAACAATGAGCAGTTCTTC,CASSPLNNEQFF
-,TRBV10-1,many,TRBJ2-3,TGCGCCAGCAGTGAGTCGCCTCCCGATTCTGCAGATACGCAGTATTTT,CASSESPPDSADTQYF
TRBD2,TRBV28,many,TRBJ2-3,TGTGCCAGCAGTTTGGAAGCGGGAGGGCTGGATACGCAGTATTTT,CASSLEAGGLDTQYF
-,TRBV19,-,TRBJ2-1,TGTGCCAGTAGCCCGGCAGGGGAAGTAGATGAGCAGTTCTTC,CASSPAGEVDEQFF
-,TRBV27,-,TRBJ1-1,TGTGCCAGCAGCCCAAGACTCGGACGGATGAACACTGAAGCTTTCTTT,CASSPRLGRMNTEAFF
TRBD1,TRBV12-3/TRBV12-4,few,TRBJ1-1,TGTGCCAGCAGTAGAAAGGACAGGGGTGAAGTTTTCTTT,CASSRKDRGEVFF
-,TRBV6-2/TRBV6-3,few,TRBJ2-4,TGTGCCAGCAGTTACTCGTCGGAGGGATCGGACATTCAGTACTTC,CASSYSSEGSDIQYF
-,TRBV6-5,many,TRBJ2-3,TGTGCCAGCAGCCAGAAAAGCACAGATACGCAGTATTTT,CASSQKSTDTQYF
TRBD1,TRBV6-4,many,TRBJ2-4,TGTGCCAGCAGTCCCGGGACAGGGCCGGGATACATTCAGTACTTC,CASSPGTGPGYIQYF
TRBD2,TRBV9,many,TRBJ2-5,TGTGCCAGCAGCGCGGCCCCGGGACTAGCGGGCCCCCAAGAGACCCAGTACTTC,CASSAAPGLAGPQETQYF
TRBD2,TRBV20-1,many,TRBJ2-1,TGCAGTGCCCCTAGCGGGGGGGACTACAATGAGCAGTTCTTC,CSAPSGGDYNEQFF
-,TRBV6-5,many,TRBJ1-4,TGTGCCAGCGCGGAACGAAGTTGGGTAAAGAATGAAAAACTGTTTTTT,CASAERSWVKNEKLFF
-,TRBV3-1,few,TRBJ2-3,TGTGCCAGCAGTGAGAGTCCAGATACGCAGTATTTT,CASSESPDTQYF
-,TRBV3-1,many,TRBJ2-1,TGTGCCAGCAGCCAAGAGGGTAGCTCCTACAATGAGCAGTTCTTC,CASSQEGSSYNEQFF
TRBD2,TRBV6-2/TRBV6-3,-,TRBJ2-7,TGTGCCAGCAGCCAAACTACGGGACTAGCGGGAGCAGACGAGCAGTACTTC,CASSQTTGLAGADEQYF
-,TRBV28,few,TRBJ2-1,TGTGCCAGCATCGGGGGTAGGAAGTTAGAGCTTGGGGCCTACAATGAGCAGTTCTTC,CASIGGRKLELGAYNEQFF
-,TRBV20-1,many,TRBJ1-1,TGCAGTGCTAGAGATGAAGATGGTAGGGACACTGAAGCTTTCTTT,CSARDEDGRDTEAFF
TRBD1,TRBV20-1,few,TRBJ1-5,TGCAGTGCTCAGTCCCCAGGGGGCGCAGGCCAGCCCCAGCATTTT,CSAQSPGGAGQPQHF
-,TRBV29-1,few,TRBJ2-5,TGCAGCGTTGAATCCCAGCGGCCAGAGATAGAGACCCAGTACTTC,CSVESQRPEIETQYF
-,TRBV5-5,many,TRBJ1-1,TGTGCCAGCAGCCTGCCTCCAAATGGGGAAACTGAAGCTTTCTTT,CASSLPPNGETEAFF
TRBD1,TRBV6-5,many,TRBJ2-7,TGTGCCAGCAGTTACGGAACAGGGGCCTACGAGCAGTACTTC,CASSYGTGAYEQYF
-,TRBV6-5,many,TRBJ1-2,TGTGCCAGCAGTCCCGTGATTTTATTAGCAGACTATGGCTACACCTTC,CASSPVILLADYGYTF
TRBD1,TRBV18,-,TRBJ2-1,TGTGCCAGCTCACCACCGTCCGGGACAGGGCTAAACAATGAGCAGTTCTTC,CASSPPSGTGLNNEQFF
-,TRBV29-1,medium-sized,TRBJ2-2,TGCAGCGTTGAAGCAGCAGTAGGCACCGGGGAGCTGTTTTTT,CSVEAAVGTGELFF
TRBD2,TRBV2,-,TRBJ2-3,TGTGCCAGCAGTGACCTAGCGGCTAGCACAGATACGCAGTATTTT,CASSDLAASTDTQYF
-,TRBV6-6,many,TRBJ2-2,TGTGCCAGCAGTTACGAACCCAACACCGGGGAGCTGTTTTTT,CASSYEPNTGELFF